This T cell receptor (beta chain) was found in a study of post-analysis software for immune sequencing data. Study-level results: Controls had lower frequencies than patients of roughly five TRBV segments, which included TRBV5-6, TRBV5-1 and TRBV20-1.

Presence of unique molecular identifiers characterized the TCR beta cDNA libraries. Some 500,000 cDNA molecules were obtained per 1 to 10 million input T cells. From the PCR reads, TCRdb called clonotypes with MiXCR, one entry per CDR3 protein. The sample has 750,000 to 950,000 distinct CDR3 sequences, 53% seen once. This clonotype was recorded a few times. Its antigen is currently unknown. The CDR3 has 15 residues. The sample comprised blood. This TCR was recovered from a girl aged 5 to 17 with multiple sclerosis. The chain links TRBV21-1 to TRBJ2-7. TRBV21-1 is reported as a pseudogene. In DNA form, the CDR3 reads TGTGCCAGCAGCAAAAGTAGAGGTAGTATGGACGAGCAGTACTTC. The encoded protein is CASSKSRGSMDEQYF.